Sequencing of this TCR beta chain was carried out in a study of vaccination effects on CD4 cells after COVID-19. Some clones are missing from TCRdb's copy, which holds only in-frame ones; the method was immunoSEQ multiplex PCR. The sample has roughly 42,000 clones; approximately 80% are singletons. As concerns this clone: Its specificity is not known.

The ViraFEST assay expanded antigen-specific CD4+ T cells with viral peptide pools before sequencing. It was after approximately 10 days of culture that CD4+ T cells were isolated. All vaccine recipients tested negative for nucleocapsid antibodies and had never contracted SARS-CoV-2 infection. Approximately 2.1 million PBMC were placed in each well, which was supplemented with approximately 9.7 IU/ml IL-2 and around 10 ug/ml peptides. CDR3 length equals 12 residues. CDR1 is LNHDA, CDR2 SQIVND, per germline (reference sequence). Trimming removed 10 bases from V and 6 bases from J; junction bases left unmatched: 8.

The specimen was CD4+ T cells from PBMCs cultured with HCoV-NL63 spike peptides, collected before COVID-19 vaccination. The TCR comes from a human donor who received a COVID-19 vaccine. The chain has TRBV19 and TRBJ1-1, with 7 bases identical to TRBD1. This CDR3 reads CATEGALAEAFF. CDR3 in DNA: TGTGCCACAGAGGGGGCATTGGCTGAAGCTTTCTTT. The whole variable domain, filled in from reference TRBV19 and TRBJ1-1, reads DGGITQSPKYLFRKEGQNVTLSCEQNLNHDAMYWYRQDPGQGLRLIYYSQIVNDFQKGDIAEGYSVSREKKESFPLTVTSAQKNPTAFYLCATEGALAEAFFGQGTRLTVV.